Detailed here is one T cell receptor beta chain. What it binds is unknown. The entry originates in a study of cytomegalovirus exposure and HLA in healthy donors. Overall study results and limits: Later work found that TCR association rates differed between HLA loci; DRB1 had the most and HLA-C the fewest.

Unmatched junction bases numbered 4, after V lost 7 bases and J lost 6 bases. Germline V gene lookup returns CDR1 MNHNY and CDR2 SVGAGI (reference sequence). The CDR3 totals 14 residues. 60 Vbeta and 13 Jbeta primers were used in PCR. Generated by immunoSEQ multiplex PCR, the TCRdb table keeps only in-frame clones and is missing some. The sample carries about 160,000 clones, around 81% recorded once. The chain couples TRBV6-6 to TRBJ2-1, with 12 bases matching TRBD2. Sample: PBMCs. This receptor was obtained from a woman in her thirties or forties in good health and CMV-seronegative. This CDR3 is CASNLAGGSNEQFF. In nucleotides, the CDR3 is TGTGCCAGCAATCTAGCGGGGGGGAGCAATGAGCAGTTCTTC.